A selection of T cell receptor beta chains follows, all from one sample in a study of T cell changes during pregnancy in multiple sclerosis. Produced via immunoSEQ multiplex PCR; TCRdb's table is partial and in-frame only. The table has 55,000 to 85,000 clones, 92% seen once; the top ten hold roughly 1.5%. Sequencing used peripheral blood, obtained after pregnancy. The source is a female donor with multiple sclerosis, enrolled in a pregnancy study. Both conserved end residues are part of each CDR3. The order of the fields is J gene, V gene, D gene, clone size, CDR3 DNA, CDR3 protein. A D gene is named only where the DNA matches it firmly. The size entry is marked missing in some rows and otherwise reads once, few, many or a size class.

j_gene: TRBJ2-1
v_gene: TRBV29-1
d_gene: NA
abundance: NA
CDR3nt: TGCAGCGTTAGGCGGAATGAGCAGTTCTTC
CDR3aa: CSVRRNEQFF

j_gene: TRBJ2-3
v_gene: TRBV2
d_gene: NA
abundance: NA
CDR3nt: TGTGCCAGCAGCCCCTCGGGTAAAACAGATACGCAGTATTTT
CDR3aa: CASSPSGKTDTQYF

j_gene: TRBJ2-4
v_gene: TRBV23-1
d_gene: NA
abundance: NA
CDR3nt: TGCGCCAGCAGCCCGAAACCACAGGGGGGGGGCATTCAGTACTTC
CDR3aa: CASSPKPQGGGIQYF

j_gene: TRBJ2-6
v_gene: TRBV30
d_gene: TRBD1
abundance: NA
CDR3nt: TGTGCCTACGGACAGGGGGCGCGTGGGGCCAACGTCCTGACTTTC
CDR3aa: CAYGQGARGANVLTF

j_gene: TRBJ1-2
v_gene: TRBV6-6
d_gene: TRBD1
abundance: NA
CDR3nt: TGTGCCAGCAGCCTTACCGGACAGGTCCCTAATGGCTACACCTTC
CDR3aa: CASSLTGQVPNGYTF

j_gene: TRBJ2-1
v_gene: TRBV5-1
d_gene: TRBD2
abundance: NA
CDR3nt: TGCGCCAGCAGCGGGGGGGTTTACAATGAGCAGTTCTTC
CDR3aa: CASSGGVYNEQFF

j_gene: TRBJ1-1
v_gene: TRBV30
d_gene: TRBD1
abundance: NA
CDR3nt: TGTGCCTGGAGGGGGACAGTGAGAACTGAAGCTTTCTTT
CDR3aa: CAWRGTVRTEAFF

j_gene: TRBJ2-3
v_gene: TRBV4-1
d_gene: NA
abundance: NA
CDR3nt: TGCGCCAGCAGCCAAGGGTCCTTGAGGGAGCTGACAGATACGCAGTATTTT
CDR3aa: CASSQGSLRELTDTQYF

j_gene: TRBJ1-5
v_gene: TRBV28
d_gene: NA
abundance: NA
CDR3nt: TGTGCCAGCAGTTTCCTGACAGAGCCCCAGCATTTT
CDR3aa: CASSFLTEPQHF

j_gene: TRBJ2-3
v_gene: TRBV18
d_gene: NA
abundance: NA
CDR3nt: TGTGCCAGCTCACCTTCTAGCGATACGCAGTATTTT
CDR3aa: CASSPSSDTQYF

j_gene: TRBJ2-3
v_gene: TRBV6-1
d_gene: TRBD2
abundance: NA
CDR3nt: TGTGCCAGCAGTCAAGCGGGAGGGGGGGCTAGCACAGATACGCAGTATTTT
CDR3aa: CASSQAGGGASTDTQYF

j_gene: TRBJ2-3
v_gene: TRBV18
d_gene: NA
abundance: NA
CDR3nt: TGTGCCAGCTCACCACCGACAGGTCGGTCGAATACGCAGTATTTT
CDR3aa: CASSPPTGRSNTQYF

j_gene: TRBJ1-1
v_gene: TRBV21-1
d_gene: NA
abundance: NA
CDR3nt: TGTGCCAGCAGCGGGGGGGAAGATAACACTGAAGCTTTCTTT
CDR3aa: CASSGGEDNTEAFF

j_gene: TRBJ2-7
v_gene: TRBV4-1
d_gene: NA
abundance: once
CDR3nt: TGCGCCAGCAGCCAAGCAGAGGGGAGGCCGGCCTACGAGCAGTACTTC
CDR3aa: CASSQAEGRPAYEQYF

j_gene: TRBJ2-3
v_gene: TRBV30
d_gene: NA
abundance: NA
CDR3nt: TGTGCCTGTGGGATGGCGGGGATCACAGATACGCAGTATTTT
CDR3aa: CACGMAGITDTQYF

j_gene: TRBJ2-1
v_gene: TRBV4-1
d_gene: NA
abundance: NA
CDR3nt: TGCGCCAGCCGGGGGGCGTTCCGTGGTGGGAGCATACATGAGCAGTTCTTC
CDR3aa: CASRGAFRGGSIHEQFF

j_gene: TRBJ2-7
v_gene: TRBV27
d_gene: TRBD1
abundance: NA
CDR3nt: TGTGCCAGCAGTTTAGTTGGACAGGGGACCTACGAGCAGTACTTC
CDR3aa: CASSLVGQGTYEQYF

j_gene: TRBJ2-1
v_gene: TRBV7-2
d_gene: TRBD2
abundance: NA
CDR3nt: TGTGCCAGCAGCTTAAGGTTAGCGGGAGGGAATGAGCAGTTCTTC
CDR3aa: CASSLRLAGGNEQFF

j_gene: TRBJ2-3
v_gene: TRBV12-5
d_gene: TRBD2
abundance: NA
CDR3nt: TGTGCTAGTGGTTTGTTTAGCGGGAGAGACGCAGATACGCAGTATTTT
CDR3aa: CASGLFSGRDADTQYF

j_gene: TRBJ2-3
v_gene: TRBV28
d_gene: NA
abundance: NA
CDR3nt: TGTGCCAGCAGTTCCCGAGGGCCCGAAAGCACAGATACGCAGTATTTT
CDR3aa: CASSSRGPESTDTQYF

j_gene: TRBJ2-7
v_gene: TRBV7-6
d_gene: TRBD1
abundance: NA
CDR3nt: TGTGCCAGCAGCCCGACAGGGGCCCACGAGCAGTACTTC
CDR3aa: CASSPTGAHEQYF

j_gene: TRBJ1-2
v_gene: TRBV19
d_gene: TRBD1
abundance: few
CDR3nt: TGTGCCAGTAAGGGACAGGGGGCGGTGCATGGCTACACCTTC
CDR3aa: CASKGQGAVHGYTF

j_gene: TRBJ1-3
v_gene: TRBV27
d_gene: TRBD1
abundance: once
CDR3nt: TGTGCCAGCAGCCGAGGGGGACAGGGCCCTGGAAACACCATATATTTT
CDR3aa: CASSRGGQGPGNTIYF

j_gene: TRBJ1-5
v_gene: TRBV19
d_gene: TRBD1
abundance: once
CDR3nt: TGTGCCAGTAGCGGGACAGGGGGCCTGGGTCAGCCCCAGCATTTT
CDR3aa: CASSGTGGLGQPQHF

j_gene: TRBJ1-1
v_gene: TRBV5-1
d_gene: NA
abundance: NA
CDR3nt: TGCGCCAGCAGCCCCCTAATCGACACTGAAGCTTTCTTT
CDR3aa: CASSPLIDTEAFF

j_gene: TRBJ2-1
v_gene: TRBV27
d_gene: TRBD2
abundance: NA
CDR3nt: TGTGCCAGCAGTTTCGCGGCTAGCGGGGCCTACAATGAGCAGTTCTTC
CDR3aa: CASSFAASGAYNEQFF

j_gene: TRBJ2-3
v_gene: TRBV6-5
d_gene: TRBD2
abundance: NA
CDR3nt: TGTGCCAGCAGTAACCTAGCGGTGGGGTGGGATACGCAGTATTTT
CDR3aa: CASSNLAVGWDTQYF

j_gene: TRBJ1-1
v_gene: TRBV5-1
d_gene: NA
abundance: NA
CDR3nt: TGCGCCAGCAGCTTGGTATCAGGGCGCAGCACTGAAGCTTTCTTT
CDR3aa: CASSLVSGRSTEAFF

j_gene: TRBJ2-3
v_gene: TRBV5-5
d_gene: TRBD1
abundance: NA
CDR3nt: TGTGCCAGCAGCCCTGGACAGGGGGAAGATACGCAGTATTTT
CDR3aa: CASSPGQGEDTQYF

j_gene: TRBJ2-3
v_gene: TRBV4-1
d_gene: NA
abundance: NA
CDR3nt: TGCGCCAGCAGCCACAAGCCAGATACGCAGTATTTT
CDR3aa: CASSHKPDTQYF

j_gene: TRBJ2-3
v_gene: TRBV5-1
d_gene: TRBD2
abundance: NA
CDR3nt: TGCGCCAGCAAACTAGCGGGACACACAGATACGCAGTATTTT
CDR3aa: CASKLAGHTDTQYF

j_gene: TRBJ2-7
v_gene: TRBV2
d_gene: NA
abundance: NA
CDR3nt: TGTGCCAGCGGCCCGACTACCCAATCCTACGAGCAGTACTTC
CDR3aa: CASGPTTQSYEQYF

j_gene: TRBJ2-1
v_gene: TRBV5-1
d_gene: NA
abundance: NA
CDR3nt: TGCGCCAGCAGCTTGGCCAGGAGGAATGAGCAGTTCTTC
CDR3aa: CASSLARRNEQFF

j_gene: TRBJ2-1
v_gene: TRBV6-5
d_gene: TRBD2
abundance: NA
CDR3nt: TGTGCCAGCAGTTACCGGTCACTAGCGGGAGTTCTTCTCCTCTTC
CDR3aa: CASSYRSLAGVLLLF

j_gene: TRBJ2-7
v_gene: TRBV10-3
d_gene: NA
abundance: once
CDR3nt: TGTGCCATCAGTCACACGTACCCGCAACCTCAGCAGTACTTC
CDR3aa: CAISHTYPQPQQYF

j_gene: TRBJ2-2
v_gene: TRBV12-5
d_gene: NA
abundance: NA
CDR3nt: TGTGCTAGTGGTTGGCAGGGTAACACCGGGGAGCTGTTTTTT
CDR3aa: CASGWQGNTGELFF

j_gene: TRBJ1-2
v_gene: TRBV5-1
d_gene: TRBD1
abundance: NA
CDR3nt: TGCGCCAGCAGCTTGGCCACAGGGGATGACGGCTACACCTTC
CDR3aa: CASSLATGDDGYTF

j_gene: TRBJ2-3
v_gene: TRBV11-2
d_gene: NA
abundance: NA
CDR3nt: TGTGCCAGCAGCCCTCGGGTAGCGGGCACAGATACGCAGTATTTT
CDR3aa: CASSPRVAGTDTQYF

j_gene: TRBJ1-4
v_gene: TRBV6-5
d_gene: NA
abundance: once
CDR3nt: TGTGCCAGCAGTTACTCGAAAGGGGCATATGAAAAACTGTTTTTT
CDR3aa: CASSYSKGAYEKLFF

j_gene: TRBJ2-5
v_gene: TRBV7-9
d_gene: NA
abundance: NA
CDR3nt: TGTGCCAGCAGCCCCCCGGCCCGGGAAGAGACCCAGTACTTC
CDR3aa: CASSPPAREETQYF

j_gene: TRBJ1-3
v_gene: TRBV9
d_gene: NA
abundance: few
CDR3nt: TGTGCCAGCAGCGTTGACTTCGGGACACAAAACACCATATATTTT
CDR3aa: CASSVDFGTQNTIYF

j_gene: TRBJ2-7
v_gene: TRBV6-1
d_gene: NA
abundance: NA
CDR3nt: TGTGCCAGCAGTGAATTCGGCAACAGGGTCTCCTACGAGCAGTACTTC
CDR3aa: CASSEFGNRVSYEQYF

j_gene: TRBJ1-2
v_gene: TRBV2
d_gene: NA
abundance: NA
CDR3nt: TGTGCCAGCAGTGCCTACTATGGCTACACCTTC
CDR3aa: CASSAYYGYTF

j_gene: TRBJ2-1
v_gene: TRBV10-3
d_gene: NA
abundance: NA
CDR3nt: TGTGCCATCAGTGAAGGAGACTACCCCTACAATGAGCAGTTCTTC
CDR3aa: CAISEGDYPYNEQFF

j_gene: TRBJ2-7
v_gene: TRBV7-2
d_gene: TRBD1
abundance: NA
CDR3nt: TGTGCCAGCATCCAGACAGGGTCCTACGAGCAGTACTTC
CDR3aa: CASIQTGSYEQYF

j_gene: TRBJ1-3
v_gene: TRBV11-2
d_gene: NA
abundance: NA
CDR3nt: TGTGCCAGCAGCTTCCGCGGCGCTAAAGGAAACACCATATATTTT
CDR3aa: CASSFRGAKGNTIYF